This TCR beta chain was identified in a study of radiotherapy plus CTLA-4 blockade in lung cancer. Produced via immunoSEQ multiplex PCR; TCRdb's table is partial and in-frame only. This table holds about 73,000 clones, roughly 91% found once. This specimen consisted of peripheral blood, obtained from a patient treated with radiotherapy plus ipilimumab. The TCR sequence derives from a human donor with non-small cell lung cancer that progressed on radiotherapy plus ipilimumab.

Here the CDR3 reads CASRSLGQANTEAFF. The DNA for the CDR3 is TGTGCCAGCAGGTCTCTAGGACAGGCGAACACTGAAGCTTTCTTT. The chain has TRBV27 and TRBJ1-1; 7 nucleotides align to TRBD1. The CDR3 has 15 residues. The ends lost 6 bases at V and 1 base at J; junction bases unmatched: 8. The V gene's germline CDR1 is MNHEY and CDR2 SMNVEV (reference sequence).